These T cell receptor beta chains were read from a single sample in a study of T-cell reconstitution after alpha-beta-depleted transplantation in children. Each CDR3 protein is one row after TCRdb ran MiXCR on the PCR reads. The data show 210,000 or so distinct CDR3 sequences, 11% seen once. The source was PBMCs, collected before TCRalphabeta/CD19-depleted stem cell transplant. The receptors were gathered from a child less than two years old with acute myeloid leukemia, due to receive a stem cell transplant. The conserved cysteine and the conserved F or W are not part of the CDR3 here.

J	V	CDR3
TRBJ2-3	TRBV6-1	ASKTDETDTQY
TRBJ2-6	TRBV29-1	SAGISGANVLT
TRBJ2-1	TRBV9	ASRPSSGEQF
TRBJ2-2	TRBV5-8	ASSSSAGTVNTGELF
TRBJ2-1	TRBV20-1	SACRAGDSYNEQF
TRBJ2-1	TRBV5-6	ASSALAGTVYNEQF
TRBJ2-3	TRBV2	ASSLYTRTDTQY
TRBJ2-1	TRBV9	ASSVGGRRLAVNEQF
TRBJ2-1	TRBV12-3/TRBV12-4	ACTIRSYGIGSYNEQF
TRBJ2-7	TRBV5-5	ASSLLAGGFLTYEQY
TRBJ1-3	TRBV19	ASSIRTGRASGNTIY
TRBJ2-2	TRBV5-5	ASSLAPMTGELF
TRBJ1-3	TRBV28	ASSFFLYSGNTIY
TRBJ2-2	TRBV12-3/TRBV12-4	ASSFGQGYTGELF
TRBJ2-1	TRBV7-2	ASSLELAGGLNEQF
TRBJ2-3	TRBV18	ASSPPSGTDTQY
TRBJ2-1	TRBV5-1	ASSLVASVSSYNEQF
TRBJ2-1	TRBV7-6	ASSFGFRLATYNEQF
TRBJ1-5	TRBV19	ASSIPGGGEPQH
TRBJ2-7	TRBV19	ASSPGTRPYEQY
TRBJ1-1	TRBV5-1	ASSSDREAEAF
TRBJ2-3	TRBV2	ASGGTQLPLGTQY
TRBJ1-2	TRBV6-5	ASSYYGPSVYGYT
TRBJ2-7	TRBV10-3	AIAGDGNRYEQY
TRBJ1-2	TRBV21-1	ASSKARGTDNYGYT
TRBJ1-5	TRBV6-6	ASSYWGQPQH
TRBJ2-1	TRBV3-1	ASSQGIFSYNEQF
TRBJ2-5	TRBV7-6	ASSPGTVTAGETQY
TRBJ2-2	TRBV11-2	ASSFYGSFTGELF
TRBJ1-6	TRBV19	ASRGPTAYNSPLH
TRBJ2-3	TRBV5-1	ASSLGLAPSTDTQY
TRBJ2-7	TRBV20-1	SASMGEWHEQY
TRBJ1-1	TRBV10-2	ASRRTVNTEAF
TRBJ2-1	TRBV12-3/TRBV12-4	ASRRPSTSGGAREQF
TRBJ2-2	TRBV5-1	ASSLQASNTGELF
TRBJ2-7	TRBV20-1	SASLSGRPSYEQY
TRBJ2-5	TRBV5-6	ASSLGEMYQETQY
TRBJ1-1	TRBV7-8	ASSSDRRTGEAF
TRBJ2-6	TRBV20-1	SARDLGGLSGANVLT
TRBJ1-2	TRBV5-1	ASSGRQGSFSVGYT
TRBJ2-7	TRBV5-1	ASSLSRGPFSSYEQY
TRBJ1-2	TRBV20-1	SASTGTLTFNYT
TRBJ1-3	TRBV7-9	ASSPDRGGNTIY
TRBJ1-1	TRBV7-8	ASSFTGGASEAF
TRBJ1-4	TRBV5-1	ASSLADSRVEKLF
TRBJ2-1	TRBV8-2	AIGPGPGIGVNEQF
TRBJ2-1	TRBV12-3/TRBV12-4	ASRGWDVDEQF
TRBJ2-3	TRBV20-1	SARVEAGAQY
TRBJ2-2	TRBV20-1	SATSAGGPNTGELF
TRBJ2-5	TRBV6-5	ASSYFSTGGSEAQY
TRBJ2-2	TRBV4-1	ASSQDRPRNTGELF
TRBJ1-5	TRBV20-1	SARVTGFNQPQH
TRBJ2-1	TRBV4-2	ASSHGTSGSYNEQF
TRBJ2-1	TRBV5-1	ASSSPGKNEQF